These T cell receptor beta chains were read from a single sample in a study of cytomegalovirus exposure and HLA in healthy donors. Libraries were prepared by immunoSEQ multiplex PCR; TCRdb keeps only in-frame clonotypes and omits some of them. The sample gives 150,000 to 200,000 clones, around 75% of which show up once; around 6% is in the top ten. The sequenced sample was PBMCs. The receptors were gathered from a woman in her thirties in good health and CMV-seropositive. CDR3s include the opening cysteine and the closing phenylalanine or tryptophan. D genes are given only for firm matches. Clone size is stated in some rows and not others, as once, few, many or a class when expanded.

abundance	v_gene	j_gene	d_gene	CDR3nt	CDR3aa
NA	TRBV19	TRBJ2-7	TRBD2	TGTGCCAGTAGTAGGGGCGGGAGTGACTACGAGCAGTACTTC	CASSRGGSDYEQYF
NA	TRBV6-5	TRBJ1-1	NA	TGTGCCAGCAGTTACTACACGAACACTGAAGCTTTCTTT	CASSYYTNTEAFF
NA	TRBV18	TRBJ2-3	NA	TGTGCCAGCTCACCCCGAAACGGGGGCACAGATACGCAGTATTTT	CASSPRNGGTDTQYF
few	TRBV10-3	TRBJ1-1	NA	TGTGCCATCAGTGGAACAGGGAACACTGAAGCTTTCTTT	CAISGTGNTEAFF
NA	TRBV28	TRBJ1-5	NA	TGTGCCAGCTGGGAGTCCGTGATCCAGCCCCAGCATTTT	CASWESVIQPQHF
NA	TRBV27	TRBJ2-2	TRBD1	TGTGCCAGCAGTCCCGCCGGGACAGGGCGCACCGGGGAGCTGTTTTTT	CASSPAGTGRTGELFF
NA	TRBV11-2	TRBJ2-7	NA	TGTGCCAGCAGCTTACGGGGTAGCGAGCAGTACTTC	CASSLRGSEQYF
NA	TRBV18	TRBJ1-6	TRBD1	TGTGCCAGCTCACCAGGGACAGGGACTAATTCACCCCTCCACTTT	CASSPGTGTNSPLHF
NA	TRBV5-6	TRBJ1-1	NA	TGTGCCAGCAGGCAGTCATTCCGGGACACTGAAGCTTTCTTT	CASRQSFRDTEAFF
NA	TRBV7-2	TRBJ2-5	NA	TGTGCCAGCACCCTATCTAATGGAGGGGAGACCCAGTACTTC	CASTLSNGGETQYF
NA	TRBV2	TRBJ2-1	TRBD2	TGTGCCAGCAGACGACTAGCGGGAATCAATGAGCAGTTCTTC	CASRRLAGINEQFF
once	TRBV2	TRBJ2-7	NA	TGTGCCAGCAGAGCTAGTGTGGACGAGCAGTACTTC	CASRASVDEQYF
NA	TRBV7-9	TRBJ2-1	TRBD1	TGTGCCAGCACCCGACAGGGGTTCAATGAGCAGTTCTTC	CASTRQGFNEQFF
once	TRBV9	TRBJ2-1	NA	TGTGCCAGCAGCCAAGATAGCGGAACCTACAATGAGCAGTTCTTC	CASSQDSGTYNEQFF
NA	TRBV29-1	TRBJ1-2	TRBD1	TGCAGCGTTGAAGGGGACAGGGTTTCCGGTTTATATGGCTACACCTTC	CSVEGDRVSGLYGYTF